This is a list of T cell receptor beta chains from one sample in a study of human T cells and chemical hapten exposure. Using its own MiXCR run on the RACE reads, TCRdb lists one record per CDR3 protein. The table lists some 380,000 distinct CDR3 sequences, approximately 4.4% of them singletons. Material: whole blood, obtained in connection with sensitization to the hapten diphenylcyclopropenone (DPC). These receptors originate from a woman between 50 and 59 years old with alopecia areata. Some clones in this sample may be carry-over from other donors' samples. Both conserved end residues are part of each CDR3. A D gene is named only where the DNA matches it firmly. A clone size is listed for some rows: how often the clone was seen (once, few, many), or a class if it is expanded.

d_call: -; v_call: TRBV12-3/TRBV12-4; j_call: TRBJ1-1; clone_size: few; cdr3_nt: TGTGCCAGCAGTCGGACAGATACTTCTACTGAAGCTTTCTTT; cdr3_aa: CASSRTDTSTEAFF
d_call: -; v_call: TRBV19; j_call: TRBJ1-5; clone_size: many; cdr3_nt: TGTGCCAGTAGTATAACAGAGAATCAGCCCCAGCATTTT; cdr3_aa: CASSITENQPQHF
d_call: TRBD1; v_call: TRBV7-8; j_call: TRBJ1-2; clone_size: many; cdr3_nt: TGTGCCAGCAGCTTAGGACAGGGTAGAGGTTATGGCTACACCTTC; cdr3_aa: CASSLGQGRGYGYTF
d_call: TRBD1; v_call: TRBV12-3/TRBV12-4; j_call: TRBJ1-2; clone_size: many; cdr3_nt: TGTGCCAGCAGTACGACAGGGGGATCTAACTATGGCTACACCTTC; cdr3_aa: CASSTTGGSNYGYTF
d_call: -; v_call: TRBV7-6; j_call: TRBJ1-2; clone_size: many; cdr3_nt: TGTGCCAGCAGCTTAGACCAGAGCTATGGCTACACCTTC; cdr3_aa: CASSLDQSYGYTF
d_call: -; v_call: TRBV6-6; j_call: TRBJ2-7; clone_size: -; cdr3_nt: TGTGCCAGCAGTTACCCCGGGACGGCAAGCTCCTACGAGCAGTACTTC; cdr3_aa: CASSYPGTASSYEQYF
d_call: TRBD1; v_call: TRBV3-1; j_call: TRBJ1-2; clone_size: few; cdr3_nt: TGTGCCAGCAGCCAAGATCACAGGGGGTCGGGCTATGGCTACACCTTC; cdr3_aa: CASSQDHRGSGYGYTF
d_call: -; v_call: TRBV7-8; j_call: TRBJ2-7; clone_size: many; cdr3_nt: TGTGCCATCTCAGCGGGGAGGGGGCCAGGGGGATCCTACGAGCAGTACTTC; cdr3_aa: CAISAGRGPGGSYEQYF
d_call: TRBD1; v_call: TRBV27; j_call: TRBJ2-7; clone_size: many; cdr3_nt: TGTGCCAGCAGTTTATCTGGACAGGGATGGTACGACGAGCAGTACTTC; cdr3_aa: CASSLSGQGWYDEQYF
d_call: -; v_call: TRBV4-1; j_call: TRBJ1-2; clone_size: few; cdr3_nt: TGCGCCAGCAGCCAAGATCAAGGGGGATGGAGCTATGGCTACACCTTC; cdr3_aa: CASSQDQGGWSYGYTF
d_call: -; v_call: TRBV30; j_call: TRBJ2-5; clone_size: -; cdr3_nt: TGTGCCTGGAGTGTACCGGACTCAATTCAAGGGACCCAGTACTTC; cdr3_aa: CAWSVPDSIQGTQYF
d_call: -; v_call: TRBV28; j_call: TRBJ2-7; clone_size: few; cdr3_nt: TGTGCCAGCAGGGAAACAGGGCGGTCCTACGAGCAGTACTTC; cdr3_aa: CASRETGRSYEQYF
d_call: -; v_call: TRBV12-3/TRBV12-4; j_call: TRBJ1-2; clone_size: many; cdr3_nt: TGTGCCAGCAGTCTACACAGGGTGAGCTACACCTTC; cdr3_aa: CASSLHRVSYTF
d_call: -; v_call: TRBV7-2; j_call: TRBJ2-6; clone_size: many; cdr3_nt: TGTGCCAGCAGCTTCTCGAGTCGCTCTGGGGCCAACGTCCTGACTTTC; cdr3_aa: CASSFSSRSGANVLTF
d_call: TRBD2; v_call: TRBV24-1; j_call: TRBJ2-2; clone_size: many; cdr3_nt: TGTGCCACCAGCACTAGCGGGGGGCCCCTGAACACCGGGGAGCTGTTTTTT; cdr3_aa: CATSTSGGPLNTGELFF
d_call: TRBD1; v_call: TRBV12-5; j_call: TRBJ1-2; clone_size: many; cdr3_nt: TGTGCTAGTGGTTTCTCGACAGGGGCCTATGGCTACACCTTC; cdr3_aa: CASGFSTGAYGYTF
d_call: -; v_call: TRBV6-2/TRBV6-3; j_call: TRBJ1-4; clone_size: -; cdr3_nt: TGTGCCAGCAGCCAGTCGTTTGAAAAACTGTTTTTT; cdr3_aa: CASSQSFEKLFF
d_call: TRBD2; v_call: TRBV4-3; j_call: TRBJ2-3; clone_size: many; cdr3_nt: TGCGCCAGCAGCCAAGATGGGACTAGCGGAGATACGCAGTATTTT; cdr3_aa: CASSQDGTSGDTQYF
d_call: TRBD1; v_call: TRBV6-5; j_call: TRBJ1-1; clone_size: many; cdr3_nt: TGTGCCAGCAGTTACATGGCAGGGGGAGCGGTGACTGAAGCTTTCTTT; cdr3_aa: CASSYMAGGAVTEAFF
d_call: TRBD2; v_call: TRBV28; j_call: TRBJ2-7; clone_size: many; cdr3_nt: TGTGCCAGCAGTTGGCAGGGACTAGCGACCGAGCAGTACTTC; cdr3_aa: CASSWQGLATEQYF
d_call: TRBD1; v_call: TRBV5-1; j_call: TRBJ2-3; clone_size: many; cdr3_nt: TGCGCCAGCAGCGTGGGACAGCTCCACACAGATACGCAGTATTTT; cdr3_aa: CASSVGQLHTDTQYF
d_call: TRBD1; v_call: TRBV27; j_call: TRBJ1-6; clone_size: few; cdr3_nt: TGTGCCAGCAGTATCTTCCCGGACAGGGACAATTCACCCCTCCACTTT; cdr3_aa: CASSIFPDRDNSPLHF
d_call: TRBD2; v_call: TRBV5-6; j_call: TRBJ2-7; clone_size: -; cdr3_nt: TGTGCCAGCAGCTTGGATGGTAGCGGGAGGGTCTACGAGCAGTACTTC; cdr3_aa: CASSLDGSGRVYEQYF
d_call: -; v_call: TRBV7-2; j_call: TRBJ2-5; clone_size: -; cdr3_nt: TGTGCCAGCAGCCGCCGGGCCCGAGAGACCCAGTACTTC; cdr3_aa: CASSRRARETQYF
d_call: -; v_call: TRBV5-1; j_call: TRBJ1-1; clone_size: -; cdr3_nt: TGCGCCAGCAGCTTGTATGGGGAGGGGAGTGAAGCTTTCTTT; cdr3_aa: CASSLYGEGSEAFF
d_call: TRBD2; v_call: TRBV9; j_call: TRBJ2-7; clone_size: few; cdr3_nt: TGTGCCAGCAGCCCCGGAGGGCTAGCGGGAGTCGAGCAGTACTTC; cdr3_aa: CASSPGGLAGVEQYF
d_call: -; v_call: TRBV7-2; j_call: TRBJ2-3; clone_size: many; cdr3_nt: TGTGCCAGCAGCTTAGGCGGGCGTCCCACAGATACGCAGTATTTT; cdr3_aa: CASSLGGRPTDTQYF
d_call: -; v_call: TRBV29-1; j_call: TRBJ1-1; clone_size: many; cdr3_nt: TGCAGCGCCTTCACTATGAACACTGAAGCTTTCTTT; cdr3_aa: CSAFTMNTEAFF
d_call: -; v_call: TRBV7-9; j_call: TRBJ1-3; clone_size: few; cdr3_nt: TGTGCCAGCAGCTTTGCACGGGACGTTGGAAACACCATATATTTT; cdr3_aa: CASSFARDVGNTIYF
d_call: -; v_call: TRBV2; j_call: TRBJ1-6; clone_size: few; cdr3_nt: TGTGCCAGCAGGAAACTGAATAATAGTCCACCCCTCCACTTT; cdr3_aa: CASRKLNNSPPLHF
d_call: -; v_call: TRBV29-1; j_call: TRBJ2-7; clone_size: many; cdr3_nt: TGCAGCGCCCACCTAAATGGAGAGCAGTACTTC; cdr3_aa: CSAHLNGEQYF
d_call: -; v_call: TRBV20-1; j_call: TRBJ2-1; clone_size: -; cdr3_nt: TGCAGTGGGATGCGAGCGAATTCCTACAATGAGCAGTTCTTC; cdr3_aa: CSGMRANSYNEQFF
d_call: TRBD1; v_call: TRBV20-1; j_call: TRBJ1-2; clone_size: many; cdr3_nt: TGCAGTGCTAGAAGAGGGGGCGTTGGCTACACCTTC; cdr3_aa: CSARRGGVGYTF
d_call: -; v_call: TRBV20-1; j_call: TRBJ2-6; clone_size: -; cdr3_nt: TGCAGTGCTAGATTTGGGGGACAAAGGGCCAACGTCCTGACTTTC; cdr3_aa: CSARFGGQRANVLTF
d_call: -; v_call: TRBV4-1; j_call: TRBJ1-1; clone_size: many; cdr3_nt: TGCGCCAGCAGCCAAGATGACCGGGCCAGGGGCACTGAAGCTTTCTTT; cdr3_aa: CASSQDDRARGTEAFF
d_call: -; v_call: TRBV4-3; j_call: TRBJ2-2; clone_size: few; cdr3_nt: TGCGCCAGCAGCCAAGAGGGGGGAGTCTGGGACACCGGGGAGCTGTTTTTT; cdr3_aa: CASSQEGGVWDTGELFF
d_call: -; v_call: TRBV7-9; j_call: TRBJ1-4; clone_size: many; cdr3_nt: TGTGCCAGCACCCGACAGATTAATGAAAAACTGTTTTTT; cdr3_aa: CASTRQINEKLFF
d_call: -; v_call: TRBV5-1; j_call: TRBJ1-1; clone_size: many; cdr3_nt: TGCGCCAGCAGCTCACCGGGCGGTATCGAAGCTTTCTTT; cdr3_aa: CASSSPGGIEAFF
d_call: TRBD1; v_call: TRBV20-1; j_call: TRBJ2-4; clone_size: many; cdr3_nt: TGCAGTGCTAGGGAACCAAGGACAGGGGGGGTTTGGAACATTCAGTACTTC; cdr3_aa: CSAREPRTGGVWNIQYF
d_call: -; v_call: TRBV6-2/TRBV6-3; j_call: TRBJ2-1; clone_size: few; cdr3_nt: TGTGCCAGCAGTGCCATCGACAAGAAGGGCGATGAGCAGTTCTTC; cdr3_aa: CASSAIDKKGDEQFF
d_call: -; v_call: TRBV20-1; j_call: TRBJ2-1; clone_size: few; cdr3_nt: TGCAGTGCCCCCGATGTCGCAGCTGATGAGCAGTTCTTC; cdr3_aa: CSAPDVAADEQFF
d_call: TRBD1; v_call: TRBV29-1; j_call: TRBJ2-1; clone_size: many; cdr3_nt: TGCAGCTCGACAGGGTCGCTAGAGCGTGAGCAGTTCTTC; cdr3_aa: CSSTGSLEREQFF
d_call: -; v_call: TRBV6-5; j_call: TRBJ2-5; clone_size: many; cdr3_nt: TGTGCCAGCAGTCCCCTGGGCGGCCAAGAGACCCAGTACTTC; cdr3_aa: CASSPLGGQETQYF
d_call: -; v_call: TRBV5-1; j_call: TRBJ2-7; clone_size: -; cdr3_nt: TGCGCCAGCAGCTTGGACAGGGCCGAGCAGTACTTC; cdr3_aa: CASSLDRAEQYF
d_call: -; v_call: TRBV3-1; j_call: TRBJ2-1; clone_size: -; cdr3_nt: TGTGCCAGCAGCCAGACTTCCGGGGCCTCCAATGAGCAGTTCTTC; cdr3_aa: CASSQTSGASNEQFF
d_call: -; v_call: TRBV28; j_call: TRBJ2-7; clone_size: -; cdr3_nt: TGTGCCAGCAGCTTAGAAACAGGGAAGAAGGCATCCTACGAGCAGTACTTC; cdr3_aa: CASSLETGKKASYEQYF
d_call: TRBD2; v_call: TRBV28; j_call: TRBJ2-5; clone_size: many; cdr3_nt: TGTGCCAGCGTGGGACTAGCTTCAATCGACCAAGAGACCCAGTACTTC; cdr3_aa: CASVGLASIDQETQYF
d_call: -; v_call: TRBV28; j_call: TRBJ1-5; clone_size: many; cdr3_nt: TGTGCCAGCAGTCCCGCCATGGGGAGGGAATTCTATCAGCCCCAGCATTTT; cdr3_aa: CASSPAMGREFYQPQHF
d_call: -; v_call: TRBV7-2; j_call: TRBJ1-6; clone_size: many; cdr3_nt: TGTGCCAGCAGCGGGACATCAGATTCACCCCTCCACTTT; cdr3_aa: CASSGTSDSPLHF
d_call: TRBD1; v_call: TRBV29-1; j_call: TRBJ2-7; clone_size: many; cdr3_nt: TGCAGCGTTGAACCCCGACAGGGTTTCTACGAGCAGTACTTC; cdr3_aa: CSVEPRQGFYEQYF
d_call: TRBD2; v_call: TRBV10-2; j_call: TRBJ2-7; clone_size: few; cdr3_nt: TGCGCCAGCAGAACCCCGACTAGCGGGGCCTACGAGCAGTACTTC; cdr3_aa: CASRTPTSGAYEQYF
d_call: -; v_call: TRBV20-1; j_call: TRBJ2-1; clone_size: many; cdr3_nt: TGCAGTGCTAGAAAAGCTGATCTGGATGAGCAGTTCTTC; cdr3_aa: CSARKADLDEQFF